The T cell receptor beta chain under discussion was sequenced for a study of regulatory T cells in long-lasting Graves disease. Overall study results and limits: Analyses excluded thyroid tissue, covering peripheral blood alone. The study found persistent patients shared more public clonotypes (over 2,500) than new patients (roughly 880).

Specified time point: newly diagnosed GD, antithyroid drugs for less than 3 months. Making the TCR library involved RNA that had been extracted from PBMCs. Assembly of TCR beta libraries relied on iRepertoire HTBI primers together with Arm-PCR of CDR3 regions. TCRdb reanalysed the multiplex PCR reads using MiXCR and keeps one entry per CDR3 protein. The sample has roughly 500,000 distinct CDR3 sequences, approximately 15% seen once. With 2 bases removed from V and 2 bases from J, the gap between germline ends came to 9 bases. This CDR3 comprises 14 residues. CDR1 SGHDN and CDR2 FVKESK come from the germline V gene. With regard to this clonotype: Its antigen is undetermined.

These data were also reused for a study on T cells in Graves' hyperthyroidism and ophthalmopathy.

This receptor was identified in a man aged 25 to 40 with Graves disease. The chain combines TRBV14 with TRBJ1-2, with D possibly matching TRBD1 (5 bases). The sequenced sample was peripheral blood mononuclear cells (PBMCs), obtained at new diagnosis, from a patient treated with antithyroid drugs. CDR3 in amino acids: CASSQRGENYGYTF. CDR3 in DNA: TGTGCCAGCAGCCAACGGGGGGAAAACTATGGCTACACCTTC.